This TCR beta chain was profiled in a study of cytomegalovirus exposure and HLA in healthy donors. Background on the study: Approximately 81% of 350 to 400 genotyped donors fell in the Caucasian-associated ancestry cluster.

13 Jbeta primers and 60 Vbeta primers were used for the PCR. Per the original methods: It was a later analysis that counted around 85 million unique TCR beta chains, of which roughly 10 million were shared. Clones were read by immunoSEQ multiplex PCR, and TCRdb kept only the in-frame ones, dropping some. The DNA gave D and trimming, while V, J and clone size come from that table. The table records 130,000 to 150,000 clones, approximately 79% of them present only once. Whole-study results and caveats: With DRB1 most and HLA-C fewest, TCR association rates differed between HLA loci in a later analysis. TCR beta sequences reportedly predicted the HLA-A and HLA-B alleles of most subjects accurately.

To note about this clone: Antigen: not known. The conserved final phenylalanine or tryptophan is absent from the CDR3, which likely points to a read error.

Germline V lookup: CDR1 SQVTM, CDR2 ANQGSEA. CDR3 length: 14 amino acids. The V end was cut by 6 bases, the J end by 3 bases, with 18 bases between. The sample taken for sequencing was PBMCs. This receptor was taken from a young man in good health and CMV-seropositive. The gene calls are TRBV29-1 and TRBJ2-7; perhaps TRBD2 as D (5 bases). The CDR3 DNA is TGCAGCGTGGGAATGAGCGGAGGAAGCTACGAGCAGTACCTC. Its protein is CSVGMSGGSYEQYL.